This T cell receptor beta chain was captured by sequencing in a study of T cells after yellow fever vaccination. TCRdb reprocessed the 5' RACE reads via MiXCR and lists one record per CDR3 protein. The data contain a few hundred thousand distinct CDR3 sequences, 3.5% to 4.5% of them singletons. Ten or more counts support this clonotype. What it binds is unknown. General study results and limits: Clonotypes shared by both compartments, CD4 and CD8, made up a small share. The booster saw the reappearance of most primary-vaccination clones (approximately 96% CD4, 88% CD8).

After removal of 7 bases from V and 3 bases from J, the junction contained 7 bases not matched to a gene. CDR3 length: 15 amino acids. V is TRBV12-3 or TRBV12-4 and J is TRBJ2-2, with TRBD2 matching over 8 bases. Specimen: PBMCs, collected 15 days after the yellow fever booster vaccination. The receptor was isolated from a man between 18 and 35 years old who received the YFV17D yellow fever vaccine. The CDR3 DNA reads as TGTGCCAGCATTAGAGCGGGGGCCGACACCGGGGAGCTGTTTTTT. This codes for CASIRAGADTGELFF.